These 24 T cell receptor beta chains came from one sample sequenced in a study of blood T cells in healthy people across ages (dated by TCRdb to about 2015). The method was 5' RACE. The sequencer was an Illumina HiSeq 2500. A second PCR of roughly 7 to 11 cycles was performed with a sample-barcoded 5' primer and a J-beta primer mix. TCRdb reprocessed the public reads (quality trimming at Q25 with fastp, clone calling with MiXCR) and kept in-frame beta chains. Rows matching on CDR3 protein sequence are summarized as one entry with the most common DNA and genes. This sample has 1.5 million to 2 million distinct CDR3 sequences in its table, and roughly a third of those were observed once. Together, the top ten hold roughly 10% of the sample. The sequenced sample was blood. These receptors originate from a woman in her 30s in good health.

The rearrangement links TRBV10-3 to TRBJ2-2; 12 bases match TRBD1. The CDR3 has 20 residues. The J segment lost 5 bases and the V segment lost 9 bases, leaving 22 bases of the junction unmatched. Germline assignment: CDR1 ENHRY and CDR2 SYGVKD. This CDR3 is CAIGRRDRGRGGPETGELFF. The CDR3 region has the DNA TGTGCCATTGGACGCCGGGACAGGGGGCGCGGCGGACCTGAAACCGGGGAGCTGTTTTTT.

The chain uses TRBV2 and TRBJ1-3; 8 nucleotides line up with TRBD1. The CDR3 loop spans 17 amino acids. Per the germline V gene, CDR1 is SNHLY and CDR2 is FYNNEI. V was pared by 3 bases and J by 8 bases, with 15 bases of the junction left unmatched. Here the CDR3 DNA reads TGTGCCAGCAGTGACGGTTTCGTGGACAGGGAAAGAGACACCATATATTTT. Amino acids: CASSDGFVDRERDTIYF.

V and J are TRBV6-1 and TRBJ2-2, with 7 bases fitting TRBD1. Germline lookup yields CDR1 MNHNS and CDR2 SASEGT. V gave up 9 bases and J gave up 7 bases; unmatched junction bases: 8. The CDR3 has 13 amino acids. This CDR3 reads CASDRDRGGELFF. For the CDR3, the DNA is TGTGCCAGTGACAGGGATAGGGGCGGGGAGCTGTTTTTT.

The gene calls are TRBV9 and TRBJ2-1; 10 nucleotides agree with TRBD2. The V gene end was trimmed by 4 bases and the J gene end by 4 bases; junction bases not matched to a gene: 11. The CDR3 sequence is 17 residues long. Per germline, CDR1 SGDLS and CDR2 YYNGEE. The CDR3 DNA follows: TGTGCCAGCAGCCCTGGGGCTAGCGGGGGTGGGTACAATGAGCAGTTCTTC. It specifies CASSPGASGGGYNEQFF.

The chain carries TRBV20-1 and TRBJ2-7, with no clear D. The end of the DNA aligns better with TRBJ2-5, so the J call may be wrong. In germline, CDR1 is DFQATT, CDR2 SNEGSKA (reference sequence). The CDR3 loop spans 11 amino acids. As DNA, the CDR3 is TGCAGTGCAGGGCGCGGTGAGACCCAGTACTTC. It yields the protein CSAGRGETQYF.

The chain has TRBV6-5 and TRBJ2-1, with 8 positions matching TRBD2. Per the germline V gene, CDR1 is MNHEY and CDR2 is SVGAGI. The CDR3 is 13 residues long. The trim removed 6 bases at V and 10 bases at J, leaving 8 bases unmatched. This chain's CDR3 is CASSAGSGMEQFF. As DNA, the CDR3 is TGTGCCAGCAGCGCCGGTAGCGGGATGGAGCAGTTCTTC.

This clonotype was picked up a small number of times. The J gene is TRBJ2-7, the V gene TRBV4-1; 7 bases line up with TRBD2. V shed 4 bases, J shed 4 bases, and the junction held 7 bases outside the gene matches. CDR1 MGHRA and CDR2 YSYEKL come from the germline V gene. CDR3 length: 14 amino acids. This chain's CDR3 is CASSPRLAGYEQYF. The CDR3 bases are TGCGCCAGCAGCCCTAGACTAGCAGGGTACGAGCAGTACTTC.

This chain connects TRBV20-1 to TRBJ2-3; TRBD2 matches 10 bases. The length of the CDR3 is 18 residues. With V trimmed by 6 bases and J by 1 base, 16 bases remained unmatched. Looked up from germline, CDR1 is DFQATT and CDR2 is SNEGSKA (reference sequence). CDR3 sequence reads: CSASGGAGGRPRTDTQYF. DNA of the CDR3: TGCAGTGCAAGTGGGGGAGCGGGGGGGCGCCCCCGCACAGATACGCAGTATTTT.

Ten or more counts support this clonotype. The genes are TRBV5-1 and TRBJ2-1, with D uncertain. The CDR3 extends over 11 amino acids. The V gene's germline CDR1 is SGHRS and CDR2 YFSETQ. Trimming removed 0 bases from V and 9 bases from J, with 4 bases in between. The CDR3 protein is CASSLVGEQFF. The CDR3 DNA reads TGCGCCAGCAGCTTGGTGGGTGAGCAGTTCTTC.

This clonotype was seen more than once but under ten times. The rearrangement uses TRBV28 and TRBJ2-7; tentatively, D is TRBD2 (6 bases). Trimming pared 6 bases from V and 6 bases from J, leaving 21 bases between. The CDR3 contains 15 residues. CDR1 is MDHEN, CDR2 SYDVKM, per germline. In DNA form, the CDR3 reads TGTGCCAGCAGGGGGGGACTGTCACCTGGACCCGAGCAGTACTTC. It codes for CASRGGLSPGPEQYF.

The V and J genes are TRBV6-1 and TRBJ2-1; D is perhaps TRBD1 (6 bases). This CDR3 contains 16 residues. V was pared by 1 base and J by 4 bases, with 14 bases between. Germline CDR1 reads MNHNS; CDR2 reads SASEGT. The CDR3 DNA is TGTGCCAGCAGTGAAGTCAGAGGGACATCTTACAATGAGCAGTTCTTC. Protein sequence: CASSEVRGTSYNEQFF.

This clonotype has ten or more counts. The DNA of the CDR3 is TGCAGTGCCTCCCTACTAGCCAACTCCTACAATGAGCAGTTCTTC. Translated: CSASLLANSYNEQFF. J is TRBJ2-1 and V is TRBV20-1; perhaps TRBD2 as D (6 bases). The V and J ends lost 6 bases and 0 bases respectively, with 15 bases between them. The CDR3 is 15 amino acids. Germline CDR1 and CDR2: DFQATT and SNEGSKA (reference sequence).

Concerning this clonotype itself: One junction end disagrees with the germline gene, perhaps due to a read error. The gene calls are TRBV6-2 or TRBV6-3 and TRBJ2-1; D is uncertain. CDR1 MNHEY and CDR2 SVGEGT come from the germline V gene. The CDR3 covers 13 residues. CDR3 sequence (DNA): TGTGCCAGCACCTTGACCGCTCGCAATGGGCAGTTCTTC. It specifies CASTLTARNGQFF.

The gene calls are TRBV10-1 and TRBJ2-1, with 15 bases aligning to TRBD2. V lost 3 bases to trimming and J lost 8 bases; unmatched junction nucleotides: 5. CDR1 and CDR2 (germline): WNHNN, SYGVQD (reference sequence). The CDR3 length is 16 residues. CDR3 nucleotides: TGCGCCAGCAGTGATGGGACTAGCGGGAGGTTCCATGAGCAGTTCTTC. Translating gives CASSDGTSGRFHEQFF.

The sample holds many counts of this clonotype. The chain is built from TRBV6-6 and TRBJ1-5; D is unresolved. Trimming took 5 bases from V and 2 from J, leaving 7 bases between them. Germline values: CDR1 MNHNY, CDR2 SVGAGI (reference sequence). The CDR3 is 13 residues long. The DNA for the CDR3 is TGTGCCAGCAGTCCCCCGGGCAATCAGCCCCAGCATTTT. Residues: CASSPPGNQPQHF.

The genes are TRBV7-6 and TRBJ2-5; 8 nucleotides agree with TRBD2. The end of the DNA is better explained by TRBJ2-7, so the J call may be wrong. Germline CDR1 and CDR2: SGHVS and FNYEAQ. CDR3 length equals 16 residues. The DNA for the CDR3 is TGTGCCAGCAGCTCATCGGCGGGAGGACCTACCTACGAGCAGTACTTC. Protein: CASSSSAGGPTYEQYF.

This clonotype showed up just a few times. This chain uses TRBV5-5 with TRBJ1-2; D ambiguous. Per the germline V gene, CDR1 is SGHKS and CDR2 is YYEKEE (reference sequence). Trimming pared 0 bases from V and 0 bases from J, leaving 9 bases between. The CDR3 totals 15 residues. The CDR3 DNA sequence: TGTGCCAGCAGCTTGGGTGTCAGCTCTAACTATGGCTACACCTTC. Protein product: CASSLGVSSNYGYTF.

This clonotype showed up just a few times. V is TRBV7-6 and J is TRBJ2-5; perhaps TRBD2 as D (5 bases). The CDR3 sequence is 17 residues long. Trimming took off 1 base at V and 1 base at J, with 16 bases between the two ends. Germline-derived CDR1 and CDR2 are SGHVS and FNYEAQ. The CDR3 DNA reads as TGTGCCAGCAGCTTAGTTACCCGGGATGGCAGCCAAGAGACCCAGTACTTC. This sequence encodes CASSLVTRDGSQETQYF.

The table lists this clonotype with a few counts. The rearrangement uses TRBV7-9 and TRBJ2-3; 9 bases align to TRBD2. The CDR3 extends over 15 amino acids. The junction had 3 bases not matched to a gene; V was cut back by 3 bases and J by 2 bases. Germline V lookup: CDR1 SEHNR, CDR2 FQNEAQ (reference sequence). Written as DNA, the CDR3 is TGTGCCAGCAGCTTGAGCGGGAGGCACACAGATACGCAGTATTTT. Amino acid sequence: CASSLSGRHTDTQYF.

The sample holds a few counts of this clonotype. V is TRBV6-2 or TRBV6-3 and J is TRBJ1-2; D remains ambiguous. V was pared by 6 bases and J by 5 bases, with 13 bases between. This CDR3 contains 13 residues. CDR1 and CDR2 (germline): MNHEY, SVGEGT. The chain's CDR3 is CASSPSVSYGYTF. CDR3 bases: TGTGCCAGCAGCCCGTCCGTCAGTTATGGCTACACCTTC.

CDR3: CSARGVENRLLLQETQYF. CDR3 nucleotide sequence: TGCAGTGCTAGAGGGGTGGAGAACCGACTACTCTTACAAGAGACCCAGTACTTC. V gene TRBV20-1 combines with J gene TRBJ2-5; maybe TRBD2 (5 bases). Germline loops: CDR1 DFQATT, CDR2 SNEGSKA (reference sequence). The CDR3 is made up of 18 amino acids. Trimming removed 1 base from V and 2 bases from J, with 23 bases in between.

This chain connects TRBV10-3 to TRBJ2-2, with 13 bases matching TRBD2. The junction had 4 bases not matched to a gene; V was cut back by 7 bases and J by 5 bases. The germline gives CDR1 ENHRY, CDR2 SYGVKD. This CDR3 has 15 amino acids. CDR3: CAIKSGLAGTGELFF. CDR3 nucleotide sequence: TGTGCCATCAAGTCGGGACTAGCGGGGACCGGGGAGCTGTTTTTT.

Only a few counts were recorded for this clonotype. This rearrangement joins TRBV7-6 to TRBJ1-2; TRBD1 aligns across 7 bases. Per the germline V gene, CDR1 is SGHVS and CDR2 is FNYEAQ. This CDR3 region has 15 residues. V lost 4 bases and J lost 7; bases outside the gene matches: 12. The CDR3: CASSSPGQTECGYTF. DNA for the CDR3: TGTGCCAGCAGCTCCCCGGGACAGACAGAATGTGGCTACACCTTC.

The chain joins TRBV6-1 to TRBJ1-1, with D hard to call. Germline loops: CDR1 MNHNS, CDR2 SASEGT. V dropped 8 bases and J dropped 3 bases, with 13 bases sitting between them. The CDR3 length is 13 residues. This chain's CDR3 is CASQNRMDTEAFF. CDR3 coding DNA: TGTGCCAGCCAGAACAGAATGGACACTGAAGCTTTCTTT.